The subject of this entry is one T cell receptor (beta chain). What it binds is unknown. The data were taken from a study of shared clonotypes between healthy human individuals. Study-wide results and limits: Sharing across a few donors was seen in about 5% of naive CD4 clonotypes. What rarefaction showed was incomplete sorted-subset sequencing despite large depth.

Naive CD8 cells lacked CD45RO, underwent positive selection for CCR7 and left out terminally differentiated effector memory CD45RA+ cells. The protocol was immunoSEQ multiplex PCR, while the TCRdb copy is restricted to in-frame clones and leaves out a portion. The table includes fewer than 1 million clones, about 96% detected once. V lost 6 bases to trimming and J lost 5 bases, with 17 bases between them. The CDR3 spans 15 residues. The germline V gene has CDR1 MNHEY and CDR2 SVGAGI. The chain is built from TRBV6-5 and TRBJ2-1; D remains ambiguous. The sequenced sample consisted of naive CD8+ T cells sorted from blood. The sequence was obtained from a man aged 30-40 years in good health. Here the CDR3 DNA reads TGTGCCAGCAGGCTCTCGGGTTACACACACAATGAGCAGTTCTTC. It is translated as CASRLSGYTHNEQFF.